The present entry profiles one TCR beta chain with its context. Its antigen remains unidentified. Extractions gave at least 5.5 micrograms of total RNA per sample. The CDR3 spans 16 residues. Unmatched junction bases numbered 8, after V lost 0 bases and J lost 4 bases. Germline assignment: CDR1 SGDLS and CDR2 YYNGEE. This sample is drawn from a study of blood T cells in healthy people across ages. Sample-barcoded 5' priming and a J-beta primer mix drove a second PCR of about 6 to 11 cycles. Each cDNA molecule was tagged by a template-switch adaptor with 12 random nucleotides. Each CDR3 protein gets one entry after TCRdb re-called the 5' RACE reads with MiXCR. The table records roughly 930,000 distinct CDR3 sequences, around 48% of them present only once. Study-wide findings and caveats: The recorded TCR beta diversity per million T cells decreased in a roughly linear manner with age. PBMCs left unsorted prevented a conclusive naive versus antigen-experienced comparison.

This receptor was obtained from a man aged 25 to 45 in good health. The chain couples TRBV9 to TRBJ2-5; 8 bases are a match to TRBD2. The material sequenced was blood. The CDR3, as DNA: TGTGCCAGCAGCGTAGGTACCGGGGGGGCGGGAGAGACCCAGTACTTC. Translation: CASSVGTGGAGETQYF.